The TCR beta chain described here comes from a study of cytomegalovirus exposure and HLA in healthy donors. Study results and caveats: Several of the most significant clusters were apparently associated with common viral pathogens in a later analysis. In vitro work confirmed that three CMV-associated chains recognize CMV antigens.

After removal of 3 bases from V and 9 bases from J, the junction contained 2 bases not matched to a gene. This CDR3 region has 13 residues. The germline CDR1 and CDR2 sequences are SGHRS and YFSETQ. Notes on this clone: Its antigen is still unknown.

PCR used 60 Vbeta primers and 13 Jbeta primers. The protocol was immunoSEQ multiplex PCR, while the TCRdb copy is restricted to in-frame clones and leaves out a portion. The table lists 150,000 or so clones, around 80% of them singletons, with about 15% in the top ten. The J gene is TRBJ2-1, the V gene TRBV5-1; 11 bases are a match to TRBD1. The sample consisted of PBMCs. This TCR derives from a woman aged 40-49 years in good health and CMV-seronegative. This chain's CDR3 is CASSWTGGGEQFF. CDR3 DNA: TGCGCCAGCAGCTGGACAGGGGGCGGTGAGCAGTTCTTC.